Following are 6 T cell receptor beta chains from one sample sequenced in a study of blood T cell repertoires in COVID-19. Measured with immunoSEQ multiplex PCR; TCRdb has only the in-frame clones, and not every one. Counted here are around 260,000 clones, 85% occurring once; the ten biggest clones make up 10% to 15%. The material sequenced was peripheral blood. The receptor source for this set is a human donor in a cohort sampled during active COVID-19.

The chain employs TRBV24-1 and TRBJ2-2; 10 nucleotides agree with TRBD1. Germline lookup yields CDR1 KGHDR and CDR2 SFDVKD. The V and J ends lost 4 bases and 5 bases, in that order; junction bases with no gene match: 6. The CDR3 length is 16 residues. The CDR3 loop reads CATSESGQGITGELFF. DNA for the CDR3: TGTGCCACCAGTGAATCGGGACAGGGGATTACCGGGGAGCTGTTTTTT.

This clone appeared once. The gene calls are TRBV3-1 (or the pseudogene TRBV3-2) and TRBJ1-2, with a weak D call TRBD1 (6 bases). Germline loops: CDR1 LGHDT, CDR2 YNNKEL (reference sequence). The V end lost 0 bases, the J end lost 8 bases, and 16 bases lay between the germline ends. The CDR3 length is 15 residues. The CDR3 DNA follows: TGTGCCAGCAGCCAAGACTTTCGGGGGGCGCCAGGCTACACCTTC. Protein: CASSQDFRGAPGYTF.

A single count supports this clone. The sample holds other DNA sequences that translate to the same CDR3. The V gene is TRBV18, the J gene TRBJ2-5; perhaps TRBD1 as D (7 bases). V was shortened by 6 bases and J by 7 bases, with 21 bases between the two germline ends. The CDR3 sequence is 15 residues long. Germline V gene lookup returns CDR1 KGHSH and CDR2 LQKENI. CDR3 in amino acids: CASSPGGLESVTQYF. DNA for the CDR3: TGTGCCAGCTCGCCAGGGGGGTTAGAATCCGTGACCCAGTACTTC.

The sample holds a few counts of this clone. The CDR3 coding sequence is TGTGCCAGCAGTGGGCGGGAGATAGAGACCCAGTACTTC. It yields the protein CASSGREIETQYF. The V call is TRBV28, the J call TRBJ2-5, with TRBD2 matching over 7 bases. With 5 bases clipped from V and 4 bases from J, the junction kept 4 bases outside the gene matches. CDR3 size: 13 residues. Germline values: CDR1 MDHEN, CDR2 SYDVKM.

This chain links TRBV19 with TRBJ1-5, with D hard to call. Trimming shortened V by 3 bases and J by 0 bases, and 9 bases separated the two germline ends. Per the germline V gene, CDR1 is LNHDA and CDR2 is SQIVND (reference sequence). The CDR3 is made up of 15 amino acids. For the CDR3, the DNA is TGTGCCAGTAGTATGCTCGAGTATAGCAATCAGCCCCAGCATTTT. Translated: CASSMLEYSNQPQHF.

V and J are TRBV6-1 and TRBJ1-1; 8 bases align to TRBD1. The CDR3 runs 16 residues. CDR1 is MNHNS and CDR2 is SASEGT in the germline V gene. Germline trimming cut 2 bases from V and 4 bases from J; bases unmatched to any gene: 9. CDR3 protein: CASSEILGQGGTEAFF. The CDR3 DNA sequence: TGTGCCAGCAGTGAAATTCTCGGACAGGGCGGCACTGAAGCTTTCTTT.